A single sample gave rise to the 30 T cell receptor beta chains below, sequenced in a study of cytomegalovirus exposure and HLA in healthy donors. Primers included in the PCR were 60 Vbeta and 13 Jbeta primers. TCRdb keeps only in-frame clones here, not all; method: immunoSEQ multiplex PCR. Of fewer than 250,000 clones listed, roughly 85% are singletons. Sequenced material: PBMCs. These receptors were taken from a male donor in good health and CMV-seronegative.

This chain uses TRBV9 with TRBJ2-6; D might be TRBD1 (5 bases). Trimming took 3 bases from V and 2 from J, leaving 12 bases between them. Germline V gene lookup returns CDR1 SGDLS and CDR2 YYNGEE. CDR3 length: 16 residues. The CDR3 here is CASSEDQGTGANVLTF. CDR3 DNA: TGTGCCAGCAGCGAGGACCAGGGCACTGGGGCCAACGTCCTGACTTTC.

The chain employs TRBV29-1 and TRBJ2-5; 9 bases map to TRBD1. Trimming took 7 bases from V and 4 from J; bases not matched to a gene: 4. Germline V gene lookup returns CDR1 SQVTM and CDR2 ANQGSEA. This CDR3 spans 12 amino acids. The CDR3 loop is CSEGQGGETQYF. The CDR3 DNA reads as TGCAGCGAGGGACAGGGTGGAGAGACCCAGTACTTC.

As regards this clone: The same CDR3 arises from other DNA sequences in this sample as well. This CDR3 is CASSRQGAVNTEAFF. In DNA form, the CDR3 reads TGTGCCAGCAGCCGACAGGGGGCGGTGAACACTGAAGCTTTCTTT. V and J are TRBV27 and TRBJ1-1; 10 bases agree with TRBD1. Germline V gives CDR1 MNHEY, CDR2 SMNVEV (reference sequence). The CDR3 covers 15 residues. V dropped 6 bases and J dropped 0; count of bases not matched to a gene: 4.

This rearrangement joins TRBV7-2 to TRBJ2-7, with 13 bases identical to TRBD2. Germline CDR1 is SGHTA and CDR2 is FQGNSA. This CDR3 is built from 16 residues. The V segment lost 5 bases and the J segment 6 bases; nucleotides outside the gene matches: 10. CDR3 residues: CASSNQRLAGGREQYF. The CDR3 DNA is TGTGCCAGCAGCAACCAACGACTAGCGGGAGGTCGCGAGCAGTACTTC.

The rearrangement links TRBV6-1 to TRBJ1-1; D unclear. CDR1 is MNHNS and CDR2 is SASEGT in the germline V gene. V was cut by 8 bases and J by 7 bases, with 8 bases left in between. The CDR3 runs to 10 residues. The CDR3 coding sequence is TGTGCCAGCGAATCCTATGAAGCTTTCTTT. This gives the protein CASESYEAFF.

The chain combines TRBV6-1 with TRBJ1-4; D is ambiguous. Trimming shortened V by 2 bases and J by 8 bases, and 18 bases separated the two germline ends. Per the germline V gene, CDR1 is MNHNS and CDR2 is SASEGT. The CDR3 length is 16 residues. The CDR3 coding sequence is TGTGCCAGCAGTGAACTTCCGAACATAGCGTCGGAAAAACTGTTTTTT. Its protein product is CASSELPNIASEKLFF.

The CDR3 nucleotides read TGTGCCAGTAGTCCCGCCTGGGGGCTCTACGAGCAGTACTTC. Protein sequence: CASSPAWGLYEQYF. The chain has TRBV19 and TRBJ2-7, with a weak D call TRBD1 (6 bases). This CDR3 is built from 14 residues. Germline lookup yields CDR1 LNHDA and CDR2 SQIVND (reference sequence). Trimming removed 5 bases from V and 3 bases from J, with 14 bases in between.

J is TRBJ2-3 and V is TRBV7-3; no reliable D call. V was shortened by 5 bases and J by 5 bases, with 11 bases between the two germline ends. The CDR3 totals 13 residues. Germline V CDR1 and CDR2: SGHTA, FQGTGA. The CDR3 is CASSLVLRDTQYF. CDR3 nucleotide sequence: TGTGCCAGCAGCCTCGTTCTTCGAGATACGCAGTATTTT.

The genes are TRBV19 and TRBJ1-1, with 9 bases identical to TRBD1. Germline-derived CDR1 and CDR2 are LNHDA and SQIVND (reference sequence). The CDR3 is 16 amino acids. The J segment lost 5 bases and the V segment lost 3 bases, leaving 10 bases of the junction unmatched. In DNA, the CDR3 is TGTGCCAGTAGTATTGACGACAGGGGGTTAAGGACTGAAGCTTTCTTT. This gives the protein CASSIDDRGLRTEAFF.

J is TRBJ2-5 and V is TRBV7-6, with D perhaps TRBD1 (5 bases). The better agreement between TRBJ2-7 and the DNA end casts doubt on the J call. CDR3 length: 13 amino acids. From germline, CDR1 is SGHVS and CDR2 FNYEAQ. CDR3 protein: CASSLGQPYEQYF. The CDR3, as DNA: TGTGCCAGCAGCTTAGGACAGCCCTACGAGCAGTACTTC.

V and J are TRBV27 and TRBJ1-1; no firm D call. V dropped 6 bases and J dropped 4 bases, with 18 bases sitting between them. Germline-derived CDR1 and CDR2 are MNHEY and SMNVEV (reference sequence). The CDR3 extends over 15 amino acids. CDR3 protein: CASSLKPPAGTEAFF. As DNA, the CDR3 is TGTGCCAGCAGCCTAAAACCCCCAGCGGGCACTGAAGCTTTCTTT.

This chain uses TRBV6-1 with TRBJ1-5; 7 bases match TRBD1. CDR1 and CDR2 (germline): MNHNS, SASEGT. V trimming: 0 bases; J trimming: 1 base; junction bases outside the gene matches: 3. This CDR3 has 16 amino acids. CDR3 in DNA: TGTGCCAGCAGTGAAGCGACAGGGCTGAGCAATCAGCCCCAGCATTTT. This gives the protein CASSEATGLSNQPQHF.

V usage is TRBV4-1 and J usage is TRBJ2-3, with D maybe TRBD2 (5 bases). Germline V CDR1 and CDR2: MGHRA, YSYEKL. There are 15 residues in the CDR3. With 4 bases removed from V and 1 base from J, the gap between germline ends came to 12 bases. The chain's CDR3 is CASSPLASRTDTQYF. CDR3 DNA sequence: TGCGCCAGCAGCCCTTTAGCGTCGCGCACAGATACGCAGTATTTT.

This sequence joins TRBV29-1 and TRBJ2-7; TRBD1 aligns across 8 bases. Germline CDR1 SQVTM, CDR2 ANQGSEA. The J segment lost 3 bases and the V segment lost 0 bases, leaving 10 bases of the junction unmatched. The CDR3 has 16 amino acids. CDR3 residues: CSVEDWGRGPFYEQYF. In DNA, the CDR3 is TGCAGCGTTGAAGATTGGGGCAGGGGGCCATTCTACGAGCAGTACTTC.

V is TRBV10-3 and J is TRBJ2-3; no clear D. CDR1 and CDR2 (germline): ENHRY, SYGVKD. CDR3 size: 13 residues. V shed 5 bases and J shed 0 bases, with 6 bases lying between them. Here the CDR3 reads CAISSLSTDTQYF. CDR3 DNA sequence: TGTGCCATCAGTTCCCTCAGCACAGATACGCAGTATTTT.

The CDR3 DNA is TGTGCCTCGAAGAGCGGGGGGCGAGACACCGGGGAGCTGTTTTTT. It specifies CASKSGGRDTGELFF. The gene calls are TRBV5-4 and TRBJ2-2, with 9 bases aligning to TRBD2. J was trimmed by 3 bases and V by 10 bases; bases with no gene match: 10. CDR3 size: 15 residues. The germline V gene encodes CDR1 SGHNT and CDR2 YYREEE (reference sequence).

The V and J genes are TRBV27 and TRBJ2-3; possible D gene TRBD2, 5 bases. The germline V and J ends were trimmed by 4 bases and 14 bases, with 16 bases remaining between them. The CDR3 length is 12 residues. Per germline, CDR1 MNHEY and CDR2 SMNVEV (reference sequence). DNA for the CDR3: TGTGCCAGCAGTTCCGGACTGACCCGCTGGTATTTT. Its translation is CASSSGLTRWYF.

This clone was counted once. The chain recombines TRBV7-8 with TRBJ2-1, with 8 nucleotides matching TRBD2. The CDR3 has 18 residues. Germline V lookup: CDR1 SGHVS, CDR2 FQNEAQ. With V trimmed by 1 base and J by 4 bases, 12 bases remained unmatched. This chain's CDR3 is CASSLEGSGTPPYNEQFF. The CDR3, as DNA: TGTGCCAGCAGCTTAGAAGGTAGCGGGACACCTCCATACAATGAGCAGTTCTTC.

The J gene is TRBJ2-3, the V gene TRBV4-3, with 8 bases fitting TRBD2. V shed 1 base and J 7 bases; nucleotides not matched to a gene: 7. The germline CDR1 and CDR2 sequences are LGHNA and YSLEER. This CDR3 comprises 15 residues. The CDR3 loop reads CASSQGGTRGNTQYF. DNA for the CDR3: TGCGCCAGCAGCCAAGGGGGGACTAGGGGTAATACGCAGTATTTT.

The genes are TRBV7-9 and TRBJ2-5, with 14 positions matching TRBD2. V dropped 5 bases and J dropped 2; count of bases not matched to a gene: 7. Germline CDR1 SEHNR, CDR2 FQNEAQ (reference sequence). The CDR3 has 17 amino acids. In DNA form, the CDR3 reads TGTGCCAGCAGCACCGGGACTAGCGGGGGAAAACAAGAGACCCAGTACTTC. Its translation: CASSTGTSGGKQETQYF.

The chain recombines TRBV7-2 with TRBJ2-1; no clear D gene. In germline, CDR1 is SGHTA, CDR2 FQGNSA. The length of the CDR3 is 16 residues. V lost 5 bases to trimming and J lost 4 bases, with 18 bases between them. The CDR3, as DNA: TGTGCCAGCAGCCCGTTAGGAGCCTTATCTTACAATGAGCAGTTCTTC. Translated, it gives CASSPLGALSYNEQFF.

The chain has TRBV7-3 and TRBJ2-2, with 8 bases aligning to TRBD1. The length of the CDR3 is 18 residues. Germline CDR1 is SGHTA and CDR2 is FQGTGA. The V gene end was trimmed by 2 bases and the J gene end by 5 bases; junction bases not matched to a gene: 13. As DNA, the CDR3 is TGTGCCAGCAGCTTAGTCCGGCAGGGGGCGCTTATAACCGGGGAGCTGTTTTTT. Protein product: CASSLVRQGALITGELFF.

This clone has just one count. In nucleotides, the CDR3 is TGTGCCAGCAGTTTATTGGGGGGAGGCAGCGAGACCCAGTACTTC. Protein sequence: CASSLLGGGSETQYF. The V gene is TRBV28, the J gene TRBJ2-5, with D perhaps matching TRBD2 (6 bases). Germline CDR1 is MDHEN and CDR2 is SYDVKM. V was shortened by 1 base and J by 5 bases, with 14 bases between the two germline ends. The CDR3 sequence is 15 residues long.

V gene TRBV7-2 combines with J gene TRBJ1-4; 12 positions agree with TRBD1. CDR1 is SGHTA, CDR2 FQGNSA, per germline. The CDR3 is 17 amino acids. The V and J ends lost 5 bases and 2 bases, in that order; junction bases with no gene match: 6. The CDR3: CASSPGQGAATNEKLFF. As DNA, the CDR3 is TGTGCCAGCAGCCCGGGACAGGGGGCGGCTACTAATGAAAAACTGTTTTTT. The complete variable domain, with remaining parts taken from reference TRBV7-2 and TRBJ1-4, reads GAGVSQSPSNKVTEKGKDVELRCDPISGHTALYWYRQSLGQGLEFLIYFQGNSAPDKSGLPSDRFSAERTGGSVSTLTIQRTQQEDSAVYLCASSPGQGAATNEKLFFGSGTQLSVL.

Details on this clone: The sample has other DNA sequences that encode this CDR3 too. The rearrangement joins TRBV27 to TRBJ2-7; 10 nucleotides align to TRBD2. The CDR3 consists of 16 residues. Germline trimming cut 6 bases from V and 4 bases from J; bases unmatched to any gene: 12. CDR1 and CDR2 from the germline V gene are MNHEY and SMNVEV (reference sequence). For the CDR3, the DNA is TGTGCCAGCAGCGACCCGGGACTAGCGTCTAGTTACGAGCAGTACTTC. Its translation is CASSDPGLASSYEQYF.

The chain carries TRBV6-5 and TRBJ2-7; TRBD1 might be the D (5 bases). The CDR3 loop spans 13 amino acids. The V end was cut by 4 bases, the J end by 4 bases, with 11 bases between. CDR1 is MNHEY, CDR2 SVGAGI, per germline. CDR3 in amino acids: CASSFATGYEQYF. The CDR3, as DNA: TGTGCCAGCAGTTTTGCCACAGGATACGAGCAGTACTTC.

The V and J genes are TRBV6-5 and TRBJ2-1, with 10 bases that match TRBD1. This CDR3 contains 14 residues. Germline V gene lookup returns CDR1 MNHEY and CDR2 SVGAGI. The J segment lost 7 bases and the V segment lost 3 bases, leaving 3 bases of the junction unmatched. The CDR3 DNA follows: TGTGCCAGCAGTTATGGGACAGGGGAAAATGAGCAGTTCTTC. Translated, it gives CASSYGTGENEQFF.

The rearrangement links TRBV19 to TRBJ2-6; maybe TRBD1 (6 bases). The CDR3 runs to 16 residues. V shed 6 bases and J shed 0 bases, with 12 bases lying between them. Germline CDR1 reads LNHDA; CDR2 reads SQIVND (reference sequence). Here the CDR3 DNA reads TGTGCCAGTAGCAGGGGCGTAAGCTCTGGGGCCAACGTCCTGACTTTC. Translated: CASSRGVSSGANVLTF.

This CDR3 is CASSLIRGSYEQYF. The DNA for the CDR3 is TGTGCCAGCAGCTTAATTCGGGGATCCTACGAGCAGTACTTC. The chain employs TRBV7-8 and TRBJ2-7; TRBD2 is a possible D gene (5 bases). The germline gives CDR1 SGHVS, CDR2 FQNEAQ. CDR3 length: 14 residues. V lost 2 bases to trimming and J lost 1 base, with 9 bases between them. The full variable domain, with the rest looked up from reference TRBV7-8 and TRBJ2-7, is GAGVSQSPRYKVAKRGQDVALRCDPISGHVSLFWYQQALGQGPEFLTYFQNEAQLDKSGLPSDRFFAERPEGSVSTLKIQRTQQEDSAVYLCASSLIRGSYEQYFGPGTRLTVT.

This chain uses TRBV27 with TRBJ2-1, with TRBD1 identical over 10 bases. This CDR3 spans 13 amino acids. Germline assignment: CDR1 MNHEY and CDR2 SMNVEV (reference sequence). V shed 10 bases, J shed 9 bases, and the junction held 9 bases outside the gene matches. The DNA of the CDR3 is TGTGCCACCATCCGACAGGGGGCGAGTGAGCAGTTCTTC. This codes for CATIRQGASEQFF.